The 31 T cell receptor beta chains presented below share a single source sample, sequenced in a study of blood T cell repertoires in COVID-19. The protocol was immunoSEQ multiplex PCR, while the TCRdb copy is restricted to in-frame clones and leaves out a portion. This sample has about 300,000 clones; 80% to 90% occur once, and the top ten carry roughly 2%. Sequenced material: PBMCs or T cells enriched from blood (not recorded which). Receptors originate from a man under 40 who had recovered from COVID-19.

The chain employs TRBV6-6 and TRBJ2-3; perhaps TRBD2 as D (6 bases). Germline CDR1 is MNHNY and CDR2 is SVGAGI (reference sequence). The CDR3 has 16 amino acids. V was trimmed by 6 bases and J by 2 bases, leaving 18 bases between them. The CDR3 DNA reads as TGTGCCAGCAGATCCGAGGGGAGGCGTCTCACAGATACGCAGTATTTT. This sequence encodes CASRSEGRRLTDTQYF.

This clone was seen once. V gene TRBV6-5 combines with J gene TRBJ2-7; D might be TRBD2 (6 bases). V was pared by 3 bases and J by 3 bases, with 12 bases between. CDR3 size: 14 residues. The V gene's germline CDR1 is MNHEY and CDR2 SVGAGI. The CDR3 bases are TGTGCCAGCAGTTATGGGCAGACTAGCTACGAGCAGTACTTC. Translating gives CASSYGQTSYEQYF.

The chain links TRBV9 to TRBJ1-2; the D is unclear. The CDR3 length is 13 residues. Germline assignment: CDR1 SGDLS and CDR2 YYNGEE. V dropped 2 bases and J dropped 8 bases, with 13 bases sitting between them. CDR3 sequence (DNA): TGTGCCAGCAGCGTCCGGGAGACTGGGGGCTACACCTTC. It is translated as CASSVRETGGYTF.

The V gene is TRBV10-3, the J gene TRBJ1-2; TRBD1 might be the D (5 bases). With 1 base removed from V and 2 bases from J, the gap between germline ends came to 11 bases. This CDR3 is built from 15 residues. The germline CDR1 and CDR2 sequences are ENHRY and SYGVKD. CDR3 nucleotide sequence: TGTGCCATCAGTGAGTTTAGACAGAGAAACTATGGCTACACCTTC. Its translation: CAISEFRQRNYGYTF.

Here the CDR3 reads CASSQDMGAFTYGYTF. In nucleotides, the CDR3 is TGCGCCAGCAGCCAAGATATGGGGGCGTTTACCTATGGCTACACCTTC. The chain joins TRBV4-3 to TRBJ1-2; D might be TRBD1 (6 bases). The CDR3 has 16 residues. Trimming cost V 0 bases and J 4 bases, with 15 bases left between them. Germline assignment: CDR1 LGHNA and CDR2 YSLEER.

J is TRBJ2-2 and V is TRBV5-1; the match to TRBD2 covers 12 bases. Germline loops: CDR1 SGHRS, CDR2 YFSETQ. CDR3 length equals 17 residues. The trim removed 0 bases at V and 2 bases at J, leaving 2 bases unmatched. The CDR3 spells CASSLELAGGNTGELFF. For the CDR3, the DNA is TGCGCCAGCAGCTTGGAACTAGCGGGGGGAAACACCGGGGAGCTGTTTTTT.

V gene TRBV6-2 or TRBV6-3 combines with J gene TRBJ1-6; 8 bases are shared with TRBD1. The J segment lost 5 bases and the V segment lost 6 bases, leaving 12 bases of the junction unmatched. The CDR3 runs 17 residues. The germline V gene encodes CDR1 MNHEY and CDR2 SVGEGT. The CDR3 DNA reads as TGTGCCAGCAGCAGCCGATTACAGGGGGTGAATAATTCACCCCTCCACTTT. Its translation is CASSSRLQGVNNSPLHF.

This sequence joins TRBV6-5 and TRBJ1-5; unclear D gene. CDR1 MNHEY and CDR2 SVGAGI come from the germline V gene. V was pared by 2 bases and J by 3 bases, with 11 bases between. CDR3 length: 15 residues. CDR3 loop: CASSYTAEVNQPQHF. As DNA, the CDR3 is TGTGCCAGCAGTTACACCGCAGAAGTCAATCAGCCCCAGCATTTT.

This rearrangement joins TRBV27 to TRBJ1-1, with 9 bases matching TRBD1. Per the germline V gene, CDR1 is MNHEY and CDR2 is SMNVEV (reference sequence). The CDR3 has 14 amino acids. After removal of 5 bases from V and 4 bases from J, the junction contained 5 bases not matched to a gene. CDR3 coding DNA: TGTGCCAGCAGTACCGCGACAGGGGGCACTGAAGCTTTCTTT. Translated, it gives CASSTATGGTEAFF.

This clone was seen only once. Here the CDR3 DNA reads TGCGCCAGCAGCCCGGAGGGGCGGGGGGCCTGGAACACCGGGGAGCTGTTTTTT. As protein: CASSPEGRGAWNTGELFF. This sequence joins TRBV5-1 and TRBJ2-2; 8 bases are shared with TRBD2. The CDR3 has 18 residues. Germline-derived CDR1 and CDR2 are SGHRS and YFSETQ. V gave up 4 bases and J gave up 1 base; unmatched junction bases: 12.

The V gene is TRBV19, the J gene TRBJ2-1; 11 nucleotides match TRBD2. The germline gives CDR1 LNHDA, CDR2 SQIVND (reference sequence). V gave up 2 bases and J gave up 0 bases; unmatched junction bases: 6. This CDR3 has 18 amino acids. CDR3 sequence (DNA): TGTGCCAGTAGTATAAAACTAGCGGGGGACGGCTCCTACAATGAGCAGTTCTTC. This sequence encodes CASSIKLAGDGSYNEQFF.

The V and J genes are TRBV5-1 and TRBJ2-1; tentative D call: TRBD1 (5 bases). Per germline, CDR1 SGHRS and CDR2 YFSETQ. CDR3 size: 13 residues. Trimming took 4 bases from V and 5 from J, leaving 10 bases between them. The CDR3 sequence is CASSRGWDNEQFF. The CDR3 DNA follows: TGCGCCAGCAGCAGGGGCTGGGACAATGAGCAGTTCTTC.

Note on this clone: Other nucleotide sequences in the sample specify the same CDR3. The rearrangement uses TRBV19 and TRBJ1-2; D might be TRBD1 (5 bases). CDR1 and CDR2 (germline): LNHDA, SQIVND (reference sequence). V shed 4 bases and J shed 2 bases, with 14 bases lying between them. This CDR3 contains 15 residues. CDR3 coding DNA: TGTGCCAGTAGTACCGGGAGGGGCGCGAACTATGGCTACACCTTC. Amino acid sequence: CASSTGRGANYGYTF.

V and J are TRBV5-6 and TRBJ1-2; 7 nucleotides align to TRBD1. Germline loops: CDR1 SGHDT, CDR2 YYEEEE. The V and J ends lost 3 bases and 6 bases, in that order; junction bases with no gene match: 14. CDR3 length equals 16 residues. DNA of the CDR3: TGTGCCAGCAGCTCGGTGGGCAGGGGGGAAAGTGATGGCTACACCTTC. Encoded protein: CASSSVGRGESDGYTF.

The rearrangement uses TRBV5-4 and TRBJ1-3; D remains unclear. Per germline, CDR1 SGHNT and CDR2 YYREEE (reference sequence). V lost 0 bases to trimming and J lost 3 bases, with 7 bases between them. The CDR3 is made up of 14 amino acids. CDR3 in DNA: TGTGCCAGCAGCTTGGACGGGTTTGGAAACACCATATATTTT. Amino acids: CASSLDGFGNTIYF.

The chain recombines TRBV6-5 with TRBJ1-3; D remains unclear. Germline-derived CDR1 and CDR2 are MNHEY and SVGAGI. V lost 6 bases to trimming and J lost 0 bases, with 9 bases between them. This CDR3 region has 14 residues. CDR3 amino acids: CASRLESSGNTIYF. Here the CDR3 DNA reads TGTGCCAGCAGGCTAGAGAGCTCTGGAAACACCATATATTTT.

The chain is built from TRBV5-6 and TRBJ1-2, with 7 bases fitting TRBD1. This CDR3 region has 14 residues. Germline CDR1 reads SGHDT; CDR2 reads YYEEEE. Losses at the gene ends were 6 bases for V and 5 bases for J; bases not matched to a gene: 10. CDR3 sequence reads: CASTSRDSLYGYTF. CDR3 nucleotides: TGTGCCAGCACAAGTCGGGACAGCTTATATGGCTACACCTTC.

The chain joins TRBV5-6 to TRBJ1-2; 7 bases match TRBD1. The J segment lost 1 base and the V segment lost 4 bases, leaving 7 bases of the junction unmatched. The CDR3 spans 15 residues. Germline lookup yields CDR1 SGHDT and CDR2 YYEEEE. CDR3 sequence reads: CASSRGQLNNYGYTF. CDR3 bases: TGTGCCAGCAGCCGGGGACAGCTAAATAACTATGGCTACACCTTC.

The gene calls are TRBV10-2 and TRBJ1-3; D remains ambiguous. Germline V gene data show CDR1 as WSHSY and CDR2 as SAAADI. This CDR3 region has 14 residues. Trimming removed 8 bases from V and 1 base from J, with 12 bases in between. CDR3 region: CASAGTSSGNTIYF. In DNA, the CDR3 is TGCGCCAGCGCAGGCACATCTTCTGGAAACACCATATATTTT.

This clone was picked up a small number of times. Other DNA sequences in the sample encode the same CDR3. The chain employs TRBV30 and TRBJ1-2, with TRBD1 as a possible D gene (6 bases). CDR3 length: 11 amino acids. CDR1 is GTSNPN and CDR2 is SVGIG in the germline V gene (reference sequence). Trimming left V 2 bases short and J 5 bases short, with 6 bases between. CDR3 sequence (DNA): TGTGCCTGGAGTAGGGGGTATGGCTACACCTTC. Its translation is CAWSRGYGYTF.

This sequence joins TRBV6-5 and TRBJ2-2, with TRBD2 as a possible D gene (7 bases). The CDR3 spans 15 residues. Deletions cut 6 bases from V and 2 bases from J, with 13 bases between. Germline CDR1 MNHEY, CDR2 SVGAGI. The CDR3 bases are TGTGCCAGCAGGATAGGGGGGGCTAACACCGGGGAGCTGTTTTTT. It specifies CASRIGGANTGELFF.

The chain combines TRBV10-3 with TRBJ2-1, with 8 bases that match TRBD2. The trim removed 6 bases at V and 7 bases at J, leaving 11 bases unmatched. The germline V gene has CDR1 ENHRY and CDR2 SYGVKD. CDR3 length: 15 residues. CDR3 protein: CAIRDSGTSSNEQFF. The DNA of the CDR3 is TGTGCCATCAGAGACTCCGGGACTAGTTCTAATGAGCAGTTCTTC.

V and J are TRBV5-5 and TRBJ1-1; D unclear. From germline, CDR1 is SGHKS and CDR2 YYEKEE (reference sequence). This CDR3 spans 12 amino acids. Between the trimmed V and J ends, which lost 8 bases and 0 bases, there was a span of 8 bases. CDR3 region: CASSVVNTEAFF. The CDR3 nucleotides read TGTGCCAGTTCCGTTGTGAACACTGAAGCTTTCTTT. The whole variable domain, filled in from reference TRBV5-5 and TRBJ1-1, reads DAGVTQSPTHLIKTRGQQVTLRCSPISGHKSVSWYQQVLGQGPQFIFQYYEKEERGRGNFPDRFSARQFPNYSSELNVNALLLGDSALYLCASSVVNTEAFFGQGTRLTVV.

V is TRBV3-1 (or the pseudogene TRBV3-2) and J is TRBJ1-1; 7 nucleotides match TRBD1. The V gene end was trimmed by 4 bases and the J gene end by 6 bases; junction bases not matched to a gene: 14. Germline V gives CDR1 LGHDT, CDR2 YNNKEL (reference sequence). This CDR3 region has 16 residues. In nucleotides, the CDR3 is TGTGCCAGCAGCCCCTGGACAGGATCAGGGTACGCTGAAGCTTTCTTT. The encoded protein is CASSPWTGSGYAEAFF.

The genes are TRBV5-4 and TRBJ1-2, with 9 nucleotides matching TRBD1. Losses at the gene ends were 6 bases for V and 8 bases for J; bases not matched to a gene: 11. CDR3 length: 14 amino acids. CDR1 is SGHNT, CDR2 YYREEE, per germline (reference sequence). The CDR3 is CASTWTGAPRGYTF. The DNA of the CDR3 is TGTGCCAGCACCTGGACAGGGGCACCTCGAGGCTACACCTTC.

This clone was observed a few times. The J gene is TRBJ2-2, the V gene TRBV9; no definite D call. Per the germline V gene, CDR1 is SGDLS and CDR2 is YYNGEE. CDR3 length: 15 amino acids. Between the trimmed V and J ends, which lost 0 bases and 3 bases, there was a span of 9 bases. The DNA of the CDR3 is TGTGCCAGCAGCGTAGATGGGCGCGACACCGGGGAGCTGTTTTTT. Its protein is CASSVDGRDTGELFF.

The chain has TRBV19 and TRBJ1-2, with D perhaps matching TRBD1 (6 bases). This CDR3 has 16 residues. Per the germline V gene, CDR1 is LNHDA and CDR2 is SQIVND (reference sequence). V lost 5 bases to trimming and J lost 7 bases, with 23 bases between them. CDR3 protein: CASSSRTGTQRGGYTF. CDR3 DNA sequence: TGTGCCAGTAGTTCCCGCACCGGGACACAACGAGGTGGCTACACCTTC.

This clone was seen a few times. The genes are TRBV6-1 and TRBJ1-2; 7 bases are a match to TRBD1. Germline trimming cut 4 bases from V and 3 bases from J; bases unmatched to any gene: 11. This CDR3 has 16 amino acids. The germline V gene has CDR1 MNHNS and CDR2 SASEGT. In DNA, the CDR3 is TGTGCCAGCAGTGGATATAGGACAGGCGGAGACTATGGCTACACCTTC. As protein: CASSGYRTGGDYGYTF.

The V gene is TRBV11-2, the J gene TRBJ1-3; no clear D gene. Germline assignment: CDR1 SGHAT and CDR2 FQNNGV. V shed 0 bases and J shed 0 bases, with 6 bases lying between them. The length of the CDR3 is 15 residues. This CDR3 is CASSLDLNSGNTIYF. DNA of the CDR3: TGTGCCAGCAGCTTAGACCTAAACTCTGGAAACACCATATATTTT.

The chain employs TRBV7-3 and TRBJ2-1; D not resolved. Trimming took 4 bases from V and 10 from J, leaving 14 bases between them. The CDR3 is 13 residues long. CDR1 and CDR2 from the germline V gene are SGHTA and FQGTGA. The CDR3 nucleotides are TGTGCCAGCAGCTCACTCGTTCCCGGGGAGCAGTTCTTC. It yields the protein CASSSLVPGEQFF. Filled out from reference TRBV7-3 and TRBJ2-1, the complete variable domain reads GAGVSQTPSNKVTEKGKYVELRCDPISGHTALYWYRQSLGQGPEFLIYFQGTGAADDSGLPNDRFFAVRPEGSVSTLKIQRTERGDSAVYLCASSSLVPGEQFFGPGTRLTVL.

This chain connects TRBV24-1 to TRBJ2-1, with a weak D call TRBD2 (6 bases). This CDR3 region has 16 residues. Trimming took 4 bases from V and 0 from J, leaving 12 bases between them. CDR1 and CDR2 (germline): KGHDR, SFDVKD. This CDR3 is CATSETGRGSYNEQFF. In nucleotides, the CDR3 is TGTGCCACCAGTGAAACCGGGAGAGGCTCCTACAATGAGCAGTTCTTC.